This passage covers 30 T cell receptor beta chains from one sample sequenced in a study of T cell clonality in common variable immunodeficiency. The table came from immunoSEQ multiplex PCR; TCRdb's copy has only in-frame clones and leaves some out. The sample was found to contain 50,000 to 55,000 clones, and every one recurs. Material for sequencing was peripheral blood mononuclear cells. Receptors originate from a person aged 18 to 75 in good health.

This clone was observed at least ten times. Read sequence stops 3 residues before the CDR3 end, and the germline J gene provides the missing end. V usage is TRBV20-1 and J usage is TRBJ2-1; 9 bases are a match to TRBD2. Germline CDR1 reads DFQATT; CDR2 reads SNEGSKA (reference sequence). V shed 3 bases and J 6 bases; nucleotides not matched to a gene: 3. The CDR3 is 13 amino acids. The CDR3 here is CSARTLAGNEQFF. CDR3 bases read: TGCAGTGCTAGGACACTAGCGGGCAATGAG.

This clone has at least ten counts. The read ends 3 residues early relative to the CDR3; the germline J gene fills the gap. The chain joins TRBV9 to TRBJ2-2; TRBD1 matches at 9 bases. Per germline, CDR1 SGDLS and CDR2 YYNGEE. V trimming: 3 bases; J trimming: 5 bases; junction bases outside the gene matches: 26. The CDR3 contains 22 residues. CDR3 loop: CASSGYLEGTGIFGAFTGELFF. The sequenced part of the CDR3 DNA is TGTGCCAGCAGCGGATACTTGGAGGGGACAGGGATTTTTGGGGCCTTTACCGGGGAG.

This clone has a handful of counts. Read sequence stops 3 residues before the CDR3 end, and the germline J gene provides the missing end. This rearrangement joins TRBV5-1 to TRBJ2-5; 8 bases align to TRBD1. V gave up 4 bases and J gave up 1 base; unmatched junction bases: 6. The CDR3 spans 15 residues. CDR1 and CDR2 (germline): SGHRS, YFSETQ. The CDR3 spells CASSRHGQGQETQYF. The covered CDR3 bases are TGCGCCAGCAGCCGACATGGACAGGGCCAAGAGACC.

This clone was counted ten times or more. Germline is not matched at one junction end, which may reflect a read error. With the read ending 3 residues before the CDR3 end, the germline J gene is used to fill in that end. The chain uses TRBV4-2 and TRBJ1-2; TRBD1 agrees at 7 bases. The CDR3 contains 13 residues. CDR1 is LGHNA and CDR2 is YNFKEQ in the germline V gene. The CDR3 spells CASSQDRVGGYTF. The CDR3 DNA, read in part, is TGCGCCAGCAGCCAAGACAGGGTAGGAGGC.

This clone was seen at least ten times. Coverage ceases 3 residues before the CDR3 finishes, and the germline J gene fills in the end. The chain combines TRBV9 with TRBJ2-6, with unresolved D. CDR1 is SGDLS, CDR2 YYNGEE, per germline. Trimming took off 0 bases at V and 0 bases at J, with 4 bases between the two ends. The CDR3 loop spans 15 amino acids. Incomplete CDR3 DNA: TGTGCCAGCAGCGTAGTCGGCTCTGGGGCCAACGTC. Its translation: CASSVVGSGANV. The complete CDR3 protein is CASSVVGSGANVLTF.

This clone was found many times. The read ends 3 residues before the CDR3 terminus; that terminus is restored from the germline J gene. J is TRBJ2-1 and V is TRBV2; 7 bases are a match to TRBD2. V was pared by 3 bases and J by 5 bases, with 7 bases of the junction left unmatched. Germline V lookup: CDR1 SNHLY, CDR2 FYNNEI. This CDR3 has 15 amino acids. Incomplete CDR3 DNA: TGTGCCAGCAGTGATCTCGGCGGGGGAGACAATGAG. Protein: CASSDLGGGDNE. In full, the CDR3 reads CASSDLGGGDNEQFF.

This clone was counted at least ten times. The read terminates 3 residues before the CDR3 end, so the remaining end is supplied by the germline J gene. V is TRBV5-4 and J is TRBJ1-2, with 12 bases matching TRBD1. There are 14 residues in the CDR3. In germline, CDR1 is SGHNT, CDR2 YYREEE (reference sequence). Incomplete CDR3 DNA: TGTGCCAGCAGCTTGGGGGACAGGGGGCCGCGC. Translating it yields CASSLGDRGPR. The full CDR3 sequence reads CASSLGDRGPRYTF.

Notes on this clone: Read sequence stops 3 residues before the CDR3 end, and the germline J gene provides the missing end. J is TRBJ2-7 and V is TRBV18; 9 bases map to TRBD2. V lost 3 bases and J lost 4; bases outside the gene matches: 10. The CDR3 extends over 16 amino acids. Germline V gene lookup returns CDR1 KGHSH and CDR2 LQKENI. This chain's CDR3 is CASSPEVAGVVYEQYF. CDR3 DNA, as far as it was read: TGTGCCAGCTCACCCGAGGTAGCGGGAGTAGTGTACGAG.

The sample holds many counts of this clone. The read gets to within 3 residues of the CDR3 end, and the germline J gene fills in the rest. This sequence joins TRBV5-1 and TRBJ2-7; TRBD1 is a possible D gene (6 bases). The V gene lost 4 bases and the J gene lost 1 base, with 12 bases spanning the gap. The length of the CDR3 is 14 residues. CDR1 and CDR2 from the germline V gene are SGHRS and YFSETQ. The CDR3 DNA, read in part, is TGCGCCAGCAGCCCCTATACAGGGTCCTACGAG. Protein sequence: CASSPYTGSYE. The entire CDR3 protein reads CASSPYTGSYEQYF.

The table lists this clone with a few counts. Read coverage stops 3 residues before the CDR3 terminus; the germline J gene supplies the remainder. The chain couples TRBV7-2 to TRBJ1-5, with D perhaps TRBD1 (6 bases). Looked up from germline, CDR1 is SGHTA and CDR2 is FQGNSA. CDR3 length: 15 residues. V dropped 5 bases and J dropped 5 bases, with 16 bases sitting between them. This CDR3 is CASSQQTGNDQPQHF. CDR3 bases read: TGTGCCAGCAGCCAACAGACAGGCAACGATCAGCCC.

The table lists this clone with many counts. The read comes to an end 3 residues before the CDR3 does, leaving the germline J gene to fill in the end. The chain couples TRBV18 to TRBJ2-7, with D possibly matching TRBD1 (6 bases). Per the germline V gene, CDR1 is KGHSH and CDR2 is LQKENI. V lost 3 bases and J lost 4, with 13 bases in between. The CDR3 has 14 residues. CDR3 loop: CASSPTGTSYEQYF. CDR3 bases read: TGTGCCAGCTCACCGACGGGGACATCGTACGAG.

Comments on this clone: The CDR3 end is not reached by the read, which stops 3 residues before it; the germline J gene fills it in. The gene calls are TRBV6-2 or TRBV6-3 and TRBJ1-2; 10 nucleotides agree with TRBD1. Trimming at V came to 4 bases and at J to 7 bases, leaving 9 bases not matched to a gene. The CDR3 length is 15 residues. CDR1 is MNHEY and CDR2 is SVGEGT in the germline V gene. The CDR3 is CASSLNLRTGGGYTF. The covered CDR3 bases are TGTGCCAGCAGTTTGAACCTACGGACAGGGGGTGGC.

This clone appeared many times. Read sequence stops 3 residues before the CDR3 end, and the germline J gene provides the missing end. This sequence joins TRBV2 and TRBJ2-5; D is perhaps TRBD2 (6 bases). CDR3 length: 15 residues. Germline CDR1 is SNHLY and CDR2 is FYNNEI. Deletions cut 4 bases from V and 5 bases from J, with 17 bases between. Partial CDR3 DNA: TGTGCCAGCAGTGCGACGGGGGATATATGGGAGACC. This sequence encodes CASSATGDIWET. The whole CDR3 sequence is CASSATGDIWETQYF.

This clone was seen repeatedly, ten times or more. The read falls 3 residues short of the CDR3 end, and the missing part is taken from the germline J gene. The rearrangement joins TRBV10-3 to TRBJ2-7; D is unresolved. The germline V gene encodes CDR1 ENHRY and CDR2 SYGVKD. V was shortened by 10 bases and J by 1 base, with 11 bases between the two germline ends. The CDR3 consists of 12 residues. The CDR3 region is CATSLNSYEQYF. The DNA read from the CDR3 is TGTGCCACGAGCTTAAATTCCTACGAG.

This clone was seen ten or more times. The read ends 3 residues early relative to the CDR3; the germline J gene fills the gap. The V and J genes are TRBV12-3 or TRBV12-4 and TRBJ1-2; D gene ambiguous. The germline V and J ends were trimmed by 1 base and 2 bases, with 14 bases remaining between them. The CDR3 loop spans 16 amino acids. CDR3 amino acids: CASSLGSVGGNYGYTF. CDR3 DNA (partial): TGTGCCAGCAGTTTAGGGAGCGTTGGCGGGAACTATGGC.

There are many counts of this clone. The read finishes 3 residues shy of the CDR3 end, and the germline J gene is used to complete it. V gene TRBV5-1 combines with J gene TRBJ1-1, with 7 bases lining up with TRBD1. CDR1 and CDR2 (germline): SGHRS, YFSETQ. V was pared by 4 bases and J by 6 bases, with 9 bases of the junction left unmatched. The CDR3 extends over 14 amino acids. CDR3 amino acids: CASSGRDSLSEAFF. The sequenced CDR3 bases are TGCGCCAGCAGCGGCCGGGACAGTCTATCTGAA.

This clone was seen repeatedly, ten times or more. Read sequence stops 3 residues before the CDR3 end, and the germline J gene provides the missing end. The chain links TRBV7-9 to TRBJ2-3, with no clear D. The CDR3 is made up of 14 amino acids. The germline V gene has CDR1 SEHNR and CDR2 FQNEAQ (reference sequence). The V end lost 5 bases, the J end lost 3 bases, and 12 bases lay between the germline ends. CDR3 loop: CASSPRAQTDTQYF. The CDR3 DNA, read in part, is TGTGCCAGCAGCCCAAGGGCCCAAACAGATACG.

Points on this clone: Sequencing ends 3 residues short of the CDR3 end; the germline J gene provides the rest. The chain links TRBV7-9 to TRBJ1-1; D is perhaps TRBD1 (5 bases). Trimming removed 7 bases at V and 3 bases at J, with 18 bases between. This CDR3 is built from 15 residues. From germline, CDR1 is SEHNR and CDR2 FQNEAQ (reference sequence). CDR3 DNA, as far as it was read: TGTGCCAGCAACCAAGGGGCGGGGAGGGACACTGAA. Its protein is CASNQGAGRDTE. The full CDR3 is CASNQGAGRDTEAFF.

This clone occurred many times. Read sequence stops 3 residues before the CDR3 end, and the germline J gene provides the missing end. V and J are TRBV4-2 and TRBJ1-6; maybe TRBD1 (6 bases). CDR1 and CDR2 (germline): LGHNA, YNFKEQ. The CDR3 covers 18 residues. Trimming took 3 bases from V and 7 from J, leaving 22 bases between them. The CDR3 spells CASSHTPGFRQANSPLHF. CDR3 DNA, as far as it was read: TGTGCCAGCAGCCACACCCCAGGATTCCGACAGGCAAATTCACCC.

Many counts were recorded for this clone. Germline and junction disagree at one end, which may indicate a read error. The CDR3 end is not reached by the read, which stops 3 residues before it; the germline J gene fills it in. J is TRBJ2-7 and V is TRBV4-2; D is ambiguous. Germline loops: CDR1 LGHNA, CDR2 YNFKEQ. The CDR3 has 15 residues. This CDR3 reads CASSQENERAYEQYF. The covered CDR3 bases are TGCGCCAGCAGCCAAGAGAATGAAAGGGCCTACGAG.

There are a few counts of this clone. The observed sequence ends 3 residues before the CDR3 terminus, with the missing tail filled in from the germline J gene. The V call is TRBV6-4, the J call TRBJ1-5; 9 bases match TRBD1. The length of the CDR3 is 14 residues. CDR1 MRHNA and CDR2 SNTAGT come from the germline V gene. V gave up 3 bases and J gave up 4 bases; unmatched junction bases: 1. The covered CDR3 bases are TGTGCCAGCAGTGAAGGGACAGGGAATCAGCCC. Amino acids: CASSEGTGNQP. The whole CDR3 region reads CASSEGTGNQPQHF.

About this clone itself: The read falls 3 residues short of the CDR3 end, and the missing part is taken from the germline J gene. The chain joins TRBV11-2 to TRBJ2-7; TRBD1 aligns across 9 bases. The junction had 7 bases not matched to a gene; V was cut back by 5 bases and J by 2 bases. This CDR3 is built from 15 residues. Germline values: CDR1 SGHAT, CDR2 FQNNGV. Incomplete CDR3 DNA: TGTGCCAGCAGCCGCGGGACAGGGATGGCCTACGAG. It specifies CASSRGTGMAYE. The complete CDR3 protein is CASSRGTGMAYEQYF.

This clone was observed at least ten times. Sequencing ends 3 residues short of the CDR3 end; the germline J gene provides the rest. The rearrangement uses TRBV7-6 and TRBJ1-2, with TRBD1 matching over 11 bases. Looked up from germline, CDR1 is SGHVS and CDR2 is FNYEAQ. The CDR3 consists of 16 residues. The CDR3 sequence: CASSLVAGTGGAAYTF. CDR3 bases read: TGTGCCAGCAGCTTGGTGGCCGGGACAGGGGGTGCCGCC.

There are many counts of this clone. With the read ending 3 residues before the CDR3 end, the germline J gene is used to fill in that end. The chain links TRBV29-1 to TRBJ1-1; perhaps TRBD1 as D (5 bases). The CDR3 is made up of 13 amino acids. Per germline, CDR1 SQVTM and CDR2 ANQGSEA. The ends were cut back, 7 bases at V and 5 bases at J, with 17 bases in the middle. CDR3 region: CSAASNEGTEAFF. CDR3 DNA, as far as it was read: TGCAGCGCCGCATCCAATGAGGGGACTGAA.

Many counts were recorded for this clone. The CDR3 bases that were read are TGCAGTGCTACCGGGACTAGCGCCGGGGGGGAGACC. Encoded protein: CSATGTSAGGET. The full CDR3 protein reads CSATGTSAGGETQYF. This chain joins TRBV20-1 and TRBJ2-5; 10 bases line up with TRBD2. The read stops 3 residues short of the end of the CDR3; the missing end is completed from the germline J gene. The junction had 10 bases not matched to a gene; V was cut back by 4 bases and J by 5 bases. CDR3 length: 15 amino acids. CDR1 and CDR2 (germline): DFQATT, SNEGSKA (reference sequence).

This clone appeared many times. The CDR3 goes on 3 residues after the read ends, and that part is filled in from the germline J gene. The chain links TRBV2 to TRBJ2-5; 13 bases match TRBD2. There are 16 residues in the CDR3. V dropped 4 bases and J dropped 3; count of bases not matched to a gene: 5. Per germline, CDR1 SNHLY and CDR2 FYNNEI. CDR3 bases read: TGTGCCAGCAGTGTACTAGCGGGGGGGCTAGAAGAGACC. This encodes CASSVLAGGLEET. The full-length CDR3 reads as CASSVLAGGLEETQYF. Full variable domain (remainder filled in from reference TRBV2 and TRBJ2-5): EPEVTQTPSHQVTQMGQEVILRCVPISNHLYFYWYRQILGQKVEFLVSFYNNEISEKSEIFDDQFSVERPDGSNFTLKIRSTKLEDSAMYFCASSVLAGGLEETQYFGPGTRLLVL.

This clone was detected many times. The CDR3: CSARDNRRGGNEQFF. CDR3 bases read: TGCAGTGCTAGAGATAACCGGCGGGGGGGGAATGAG. The chain couples TRBV20-1 to TRBJ2-1; 9 bases agree with TRBD2. Sequencing ends 3 residues short of the CDR3 end; the germline J gene provides the rest. The CDR3 length is 15 residues. Trimming cost V 0 bases and J 7 bases; bases outside gene matches: 7. Germline V gene sequence: CDR1 DFQATT, CDR2 SNEGSKA (reference sequence).

The sample holds many counts of this clone. The sequenced fragment ends 3 residues before the CDR3 boundary, so the rest is inferred from the germline J gene. The chain recombines TRBV6-2 or TRBV6-3 with TRBJ2-2; 10 bases line up with TRBD2. The junction had 3 bases not matched to a gene; V was cut back by 8 bases and J by 3 bases. Germline V gene sequence: CDR1 MNHEY, CDR2 SVGEGT. The CDR3 has 14 residues. Incomplete CDR3 DNA: TGTGCCAGCCTAGCGGGGGCTTACACCGGGGAG. Translated, it gives CASLAGAYTGE. The complete CDR3 sequence is CASLAGAYTGELFF.

This clone showed up many times. Read data end 3 residues before the CDR3 end; the end is taken from the germline J gene. The rearrangement joins TRBV10-3 to TRBJ2-3; D uncertain. Germline CDR1 is ENHRY and CDR2 is SYGVKD. This CDR3 spans 13 amino acids. The CDR3 is CAISELKSETQYF. CDR3 DNA, as far as it was read: TGTGCCATCAGTGAGTTGAAAAGCGAGACG.

This clone showed up many times. Read coverage stops 3 residues before the CDR3 terminus; the germline J gene supplies the remainder. V is TRBV30 and J is TRBJ1-1; TRBD1 matches 7 bases. The CDR3 length is 15 residues. The germline V gene has CDR1 GTSNPN and CDR2 SVGIG (reference sequence). CDR3 bases read: TGTGCCTGGAACAAGGGGGCGCGGGAGGGGTGGGAA. Translation: CAWNKGAREGWE. The complete CDR3 reads CAWNKGAREGWEAFF.